This T cell receptor beta chain originates from a study of shared T cell receptors in the human thymus. TCRdb keeps only in-frame clones here, not all; method: immunoSEQ multiplex PCR. The data contain 550,000 to 800,000 clones, over 75% of them singletons. J lost 7 bases, V lost 4 bases, and 14 bases had no gene match. This CDR3 is built from 15 residues. In germline, CDR1 is SGHRS, CDR2 YFSETQ. This sample was shared with a second study, whose subject was human thymus T cells. In that study: Thymus was obtained from resections taken during corrective heart surgery. What appeared biased in thymic and blood repertoires was the usage of V and J genes.

The receptor was derived from a girl under two years old with a congenital heart defect. The sequenced material came from thymocytes. The chain combines TRBV5-1 with TRBJ2-7, with 7 bases identical to TRBD2. The CDR3 sequence is CASSPLAVLTREQYF. The CDR3 DNA is TGCGCCAGCAGCCCGCTAGCGGTCCTTACAAGGGAGCAGTACTTC.